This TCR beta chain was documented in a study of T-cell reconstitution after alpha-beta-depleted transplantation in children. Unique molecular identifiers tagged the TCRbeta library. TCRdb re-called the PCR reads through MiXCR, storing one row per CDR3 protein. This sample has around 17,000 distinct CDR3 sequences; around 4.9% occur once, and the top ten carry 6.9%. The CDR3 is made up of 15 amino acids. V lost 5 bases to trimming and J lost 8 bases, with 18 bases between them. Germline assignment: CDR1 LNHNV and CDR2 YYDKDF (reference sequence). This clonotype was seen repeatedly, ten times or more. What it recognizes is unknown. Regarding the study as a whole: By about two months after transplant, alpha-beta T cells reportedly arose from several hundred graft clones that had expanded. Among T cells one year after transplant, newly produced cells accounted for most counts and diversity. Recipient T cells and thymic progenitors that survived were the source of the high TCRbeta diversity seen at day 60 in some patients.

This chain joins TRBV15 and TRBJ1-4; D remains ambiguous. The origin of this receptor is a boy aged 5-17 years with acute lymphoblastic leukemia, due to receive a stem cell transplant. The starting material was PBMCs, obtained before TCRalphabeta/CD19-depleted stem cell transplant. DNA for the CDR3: TGTGCCACCAGCCCCCAAAAATTTTTAGGAGAAAAACTGTTTTTT. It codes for CATSPQKFLGEKLFF.